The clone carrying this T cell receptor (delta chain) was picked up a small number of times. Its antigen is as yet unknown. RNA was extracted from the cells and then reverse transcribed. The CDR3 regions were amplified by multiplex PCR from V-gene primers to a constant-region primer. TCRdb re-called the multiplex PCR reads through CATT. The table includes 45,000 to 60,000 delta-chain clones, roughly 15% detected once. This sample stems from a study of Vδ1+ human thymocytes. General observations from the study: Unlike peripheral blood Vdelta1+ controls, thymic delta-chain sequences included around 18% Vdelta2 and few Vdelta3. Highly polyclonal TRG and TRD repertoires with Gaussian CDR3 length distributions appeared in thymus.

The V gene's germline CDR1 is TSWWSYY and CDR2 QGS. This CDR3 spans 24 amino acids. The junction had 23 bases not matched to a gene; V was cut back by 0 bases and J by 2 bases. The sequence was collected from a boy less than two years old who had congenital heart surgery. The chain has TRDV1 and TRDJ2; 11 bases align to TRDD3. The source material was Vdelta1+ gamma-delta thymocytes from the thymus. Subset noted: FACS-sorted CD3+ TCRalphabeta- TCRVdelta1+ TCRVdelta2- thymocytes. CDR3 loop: CALGELGFPTNYWGIKRLTAQLFF. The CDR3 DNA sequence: TGTGCTCTTGGGGAACTAGGGTTTCCTACGAACTACTGGGGGATAAAGAGGTTGACAGCACAACTCTTCTTT.